Below are 25 T cell receptor beta chains sequenced from a single sample in a study of blood T cells in healthy people across ages. It was with a sample-barcoded 5' primer and a J-beta primer mix that a second PCR of about 6 to 12 cycles was run. TCRdb called the 5' RACE reads again in MiXCR, with one record for every CDR3 protein. The table has about 1,500,000 distinct CDR3 sequences, 28% seen once. The sequencing input was blood. The source is a woman aged 25 to 39 in good health.

The table lists this clonotype with many counts. The rearrangement uses TRBV5-1 and TRBJ2-3; TRBD2 matches 7 bases. CDR1 is SGHRS and CDR2 is YFSETQ in the germline V gene. The CDR3 sequence is 16 residues long. J lost 0 bases, V lost 0 bases, and 4 bases had no gene match. This chain's CDR3 is CASSLGLAISTDTQYF. The CDR3 DNA is TGCGCCAGCAGCTTGGGACTAGCTATAAGCACAGATACGCAGTATTTT.

V gene TRBV28 combines with J gene TRBJ2-3; no definite D call. CDR3 length: 12 amino acids. Germline V CDR1 and CDR2: MDHEN, SYDVKM. V was cut by 6 bases and J by 5 bases, with 9 bases left in between. CDR3 coding DNA: TGTGCCAGCAGACTATCGGGAGATACGCAGTATTTT. It encodes CASRLSGDTQYF.

V and J are TRBV3-1 and TRBJ2-5, with 9 bases matching TRBD1. CDR3 size: 16 residues. From germline, CDR1 is LGHDT and CDR2 YNNKEL (reference sequence). Trimming at V came to 3 bases and at J to 4 bases, leaving 9 bases not matched to a gene. The CDR3 is CASSQAGTGIPETQYF. CDR3 bases: TGTGCCAGCAGCCAGGCCGGGACAGGGATCCCAGAGACCCAGTACTTC.

This clonotype was seen many times. The chain recombines TRBV6-5 with TRBJ2-5; tentatively, D is TRBD1 or TRBD2 (5 bases each). Trimming took 5 bases from V and 2 from J, leaving 12 bases between them. This CDR3 has 14 amino acids. Germline CDR1 and CDR2: MNHEY and SVGAGI. This CDR3 reads CASSRDGEQETQYF. Here the CDR3 DNA reads TGTGCCAGCAGTCGGGACGGAGAACAAGAGACCCAGTACTTC.

Ten or more counts support this clonotype. The chain employs TRBV9 and TRBJ1-5; 7 nucleotides agree with TRBD1. CDR3 size: 14 residues. V gave up 4 bases and J gave up 7 bases; unmatched junction bases: 8. The germline CDR1 and CDR2 sequences are SGDLS and YYNGEE. CDR3 sequence reads: CASSPQGVRQPQHF. The CDR3 DNA sequence: TGTGCCAGCAGCCCCCAGGGGGTTCGGCAGCCCCAGCATTTT.

About this clonotype: The junction shows a germline mismatch at one end, possibly a read error. The J gene is TRBJ2-5, the V gene TRBV7-2; perhaps TRBD2 as D (5 bases). The germline gives CDR1 SGHTA, CDR2 FQGNSA. This CDR3 has 15 amino acids. The CDR3 spells CASSLGVQRQGTQYF. The CDR3 DNA follows: TGTGCCAGCAGCTTAGGTGTACAGCGGCAAGGGACCCAGTACTTC.

This clonotype was picked up many times. The genes are TRBV6-1 and TRBJ2-3, with 8 positions matching TRBD2. From germline, CDR1 is MNHNS and CDR2 SASEGT. J lost 4 bases, V lost 4 bases, and 4 bases had no gene match. This CDR3 region has 14 residues. For the CDR3, the DNA is TGTGCCAGCAGTGCGGGGGGGGAGGCAGATACGCAGTATTTT. It encodes CASSAGGEADTQYF.

This clonotype has only a few counts. This rearrangement joins TRBV21-1 to TRBJ1-2; the table calls TRBD1, which could not be checked here. TRBV21-1 is termed a pseudogene. This CDR3 contains 17 residues. The CDR3 nucleotides are TGTGCCAGCAGCTACCCGGGACCCTGGGAGGCTAACTATGGCTACACCTTC. It specifies CASSYPGPWEANYGYTF.

The chain combines TRBV2 with TRBJ2-3; D is unresolved. Looked up from germline, CDR1 is SNHLY and CDR2 is FYNNEI. This CDR3 spans 13 amino acids. V lost 7 bases to trimming and J lost 5 bases, with 13 bases between them. CDR3 sequence (DNA): TGTGCCAGCAATTGGGTTTTGGAAGATACGCAGTATTTT. Translating gives CASNWVLEDTQYF. Based on the CDR3 plus reference TRBV2 and TRBJ2-3, the full variable domain is EPEVTQTPSHQVTQMGQEVILRCVPISNHLYFYWYRQILGQKVEFLVSFYNNEISEKSEIFDDQFSVERPDGSNFTLKIRSTKLEDSAMYFCASNWVLEDTQYFGPGTRLTVL.

This clonotype has more than one count but fewer than ten. This chain links TRBV3-1 with TRBJ1-5, with D perhaps TRBD1 (6 bases). Germline CDR1 reads LGHDT; CDR2 reads YNNKEL (reference sequence). The CDR3 length is 14 residues. V lost 4 bases, J lost 3 bases, and 10 bases lay in between. The CDR3 coding sequence is TGTGCCAGCAGCCCCACAGGGAACAATCAGCCCCAGCATTTT. Protein product: CASSPTGNNQPQHF.

J is TRBJ1-2 and V is TRBV29-1; possible D gene TRBD1, 6 bases. Germline CDR1 SQVTM, CDR2 ANQGSEA. The CDR3 is 11 amino acids. Trimming pared 6 bases from V and 8 bases from J, leaving 13 bases between. The CDR3 loop is CSVPWGLGYTF. Written as DNA, the CDR3 is TGCAGCGTCCCTTGGGGGCTCGGCTACACCTTC.

The rearrangement uses TRBV2 and TRBJ2-1; no reliable D call. This CDR3 region has 15 residues. The germline V gene encodes CDR1 SNHLY and CDR2 FYNNEI. With 7 bases removed from V and 0 bases from J, the gap between germline ends came to 13 bases. CDR3 nucleotide sequence: TGTGCCAGCAAACGTCCGACAAGCTCCTACAATGAGCAGTTCTTC. Translating it yields CASKRPTSSYNEQFF.

The J gene is TRBJ2-7, the V gene TRBV4-3, with TRBD2 identical over 8 bases. The CDR3 is made up of 16 amino acids. CDR1 and CDR2 from the germline V gene are LGHNA and YSLEER. The ends lost 0 bases at V and 5 bases at J; junction bases unmatched: 9. The chain's CDR3 is CASSQDGSGRFDEQYF. DNA for the CDR3: TGCGCCAGCAGCCAAGATGGGAGCGGGAGATTTGACGAGCAGTACTTC.

This clonotype has a count of ten or more. DNA for the CDR3: TGCGCCAGCAGCTCCCCAACCGGGGGTAATGAGCAGTTCTTC. Residues: CASSSPTGGNEQFF. The chain joins TRBV5-1 to TRBJ2-1, with D possibly TRBD2 on 6 matching bases. Germline V gives CDR1 SGHRS, CDR2 YFSETQ. The CDR3 is 14 residues long. V lost 3 bases and J lost 7, with 14 bases in between.

This clonotype was seen at least ten times. V is TRBV12-3 or TRBV12-4 and J is TRBJ2-6, with a tentative D call TRBD2 (5 bases). The CDR3 loop spans 15 amino acids. Trimming shortened V by 5 bases and J by 0 bases, and 8 bases separated the two germline ends. CDR3 protein: CASSPDYSGANVLTF. DNA for the CDR3: TGTGCCAGCAGTCCAGACTACTCTGGGGCCAACGTCCTGACTTTC.

To note about this clonotype: The junction departs from germline at one end; a sequencing error may be responsible. This chain connects TRBV4-2 to TRBJ2-3; 11 bases are shared with TRBD2. This CDR3 spans 16 amino acids. The germline gives CDR1 LGHNA, CDR2 YNFKEQ. The CDR3 loop reads CASSPGTSGVTDTRYF. The CDR3 coding sequence is TGTGCCAGCAGCCCCGGGACTAGCGGCGTCACAGATACGCGGTATTTT.

Ten or more counts support this clonotype. V gene TRBV5-5 combines with J gene TRBJ2-5, with D hard to call. The V and J ends lost 3 bases and 4 bases respectively, with 7 bases between them. The CDR3 has 12 amino acids. The germline V gene has CDR1 SGHKS and CDR2 YYEKEE (reference sequence). For the CDR3, the DNA is TGTGCCAGCAGCTCGATGATAGAGACCCAGTACTTC. Its protein product is CASSSMIETQYF. The variable domain in full, with the rest retrieved from reference TRBV5-5 and TRBJ2-5, is DAGVTQSPTHLIKTRGQQVTLRCSPISGHKSVSWYQQVLGQGPQFIFQYYEKEERGRGNFPDRFSARQFPNYSSELNVNALLLGDSALYLCASSSMIETQYFGPGTRLLVL.

Comment on this clonotype: Germline and junction disagree at one end, which may indicate a read error. V gene TRBV20-1 combines with J gene TRBJ2-1; a weak D match, TRBD1 (7 bases). This CDR3 has 14 residues. Germline V lookup: CDR1 DFQATT, CDR2 SNEGSKA (reference sequence). CDR3 residues: CGARGGGAYNEQFF. The CDR3 DNA reads TGCGGTGCTAGAGGAGGGGGCGCCTACAATGAGCAGTTCTTC.

Of note for this clonotype: This may be a read error, as it is one base from a much larger clone. This chain joins TRBV4-1 and TRBJ2-1; TRBD2 matches 7 bases. This CDR3 contains 15 residues. Germline-derived CDR1 and CDR2 are MGHRA and YSYEKL. V lost 4 bases and J lost 13; bases outside the gene matches: 16. The CDR3 loop reads CASSPGLTQQETQFF. CDR3 nucleotide sequence: TGCGCCAGCAGCCCGGGACTAACACAGCAAGAGACCCAGTTCTTC.

This sequence joins TRBV10-3 and TRBJ1-5; D gene uncertain. The germline V gene encodes CDR1 ENHRY and CDR2 SYGVKD. Trimming cost V 4 bases and J 3 bases, with 10 bases left between them. The CDR3 covers 14 residues. CDR3 sequence: CAISGQEANQPQHF. Here the CDR3 DNA reads TGTGCCATCAGTGGCCAGGAGGCCAATCAGCCCCAGCATTTT.

This clonotype was detected a few times. The conserved closing phenylalanine or tryptophan is absent in this CDR3, likely reflecting a read error. The gene calls are TRBV5-1 and TRBJ1-2, with D possibly being TRBD1 (6 bases). Per germline, CDR1 SGHRS and CDR2 YFSETQ. The length of the CDR3 is 13 residues. The V end was cut by 0 bases, the J end by 7 bases, with 10 bases between. In DNA form, the CDR3 reads TGCGCCAGCAGCTTGGAGGGACACCCTGGCTACACCCTC. It is translated as CASSLEGHPGYTL.

The table lists this clonotype with a few counts. A much larger clone lies one base from this, so it may be a read error. The genes are TRBV4-1 and TRBJ2-5, with D maybe TRBD2 (5 bases). This CDR3 is built from 12 residues. Germline V gene sequence: CDR1 MGHRA, CDR2 YSYEKL. CDR3 sequence reads: CASSQDGETRYF. In DNA, the CDR3 is TGCGCCAGCAGCCAAGATGGGGAGACCCGGTACTTC.

V is TRBV5-1 and J is TRBJ2-2, with 7 positions matching TRBD1. V was pared by 4 bases and J by 9 bases, with 9 bases of the junction left unmatched. Germline CDR1 and CDR2: SGHRS and YFSETQ. There are 14 residues in the CDR3. The CDR3 coding sequence is TGCGCCAGCAGCACCGCAACAGGGGTATGGGAGCTGTTTTTT. As protein: CASSTATGVWELFF.

This rearrangement joins TRBV20-1 to TRBJ2-3; TRBD1 matches 9 bases. J was trimmed by 5 bases and V by 6 bases; bases with no gene match: 9. Germline CDR1 reads DFQATT; CDR2 reads SNEGSKA (reference sequence). This CDR3 region has 14 residues. CDR3 nucleotides: TGCAGTGCGCCGCTACCGGGACAGGGAGATACGCAGTATTTT. Its translation: CSAPLPGQGDTQYF.

At least ten counts were recorded for this clonotype. The chain joins TRBV10-2 to TRBJ2-5; TRBD2 agrees at 11 bases. The CDR3 contains 15 residues. Trimming cost V 7 bases and J 3 bases; bases outside gene matches: 7. Germline CDR1 and CDR2: WSHSY and SAAADI. CDR3 DNA: TGCGCCAGCATGGGACTAGCGGCCGAAGAAGAGACCCAGTACTTC. Residues: CASMGLAAEEETQYF.